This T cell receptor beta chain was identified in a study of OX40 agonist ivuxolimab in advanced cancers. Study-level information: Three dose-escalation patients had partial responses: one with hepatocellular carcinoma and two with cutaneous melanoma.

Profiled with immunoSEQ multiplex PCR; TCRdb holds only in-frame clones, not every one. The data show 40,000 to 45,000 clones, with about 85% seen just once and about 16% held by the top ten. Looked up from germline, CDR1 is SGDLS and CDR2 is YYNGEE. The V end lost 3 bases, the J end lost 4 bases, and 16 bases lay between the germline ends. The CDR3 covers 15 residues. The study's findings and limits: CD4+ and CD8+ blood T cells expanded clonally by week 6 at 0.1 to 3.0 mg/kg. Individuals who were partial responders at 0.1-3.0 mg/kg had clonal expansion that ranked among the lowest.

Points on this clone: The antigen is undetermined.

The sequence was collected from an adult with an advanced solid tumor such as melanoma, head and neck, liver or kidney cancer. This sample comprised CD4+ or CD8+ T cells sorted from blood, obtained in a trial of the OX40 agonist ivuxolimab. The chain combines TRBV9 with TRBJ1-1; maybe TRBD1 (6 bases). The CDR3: CASSGAQGLFTEAFF. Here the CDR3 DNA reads TGTGCCAGCAGCGGAGCACAGGGTCTTTTCACTGAAGCTTTCTTT.